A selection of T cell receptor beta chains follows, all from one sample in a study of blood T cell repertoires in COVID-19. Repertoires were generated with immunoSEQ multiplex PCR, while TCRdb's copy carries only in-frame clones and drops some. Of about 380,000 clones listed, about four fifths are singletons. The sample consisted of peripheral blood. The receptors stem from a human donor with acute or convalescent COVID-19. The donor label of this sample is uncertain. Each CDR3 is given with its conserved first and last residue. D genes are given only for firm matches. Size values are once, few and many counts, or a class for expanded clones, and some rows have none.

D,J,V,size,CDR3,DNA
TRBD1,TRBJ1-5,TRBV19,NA,CASSTRTGALYSNQPQHF,TGTGCCAGTAGTACCAGGACAGGGGCCCTATATAGCAATCAGCCCCAGCATTTT
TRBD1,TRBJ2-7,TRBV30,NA,CAWDRAGEQYF,TGTGCCTGGGACAGGGCTGGCGAGCAGTACTTC
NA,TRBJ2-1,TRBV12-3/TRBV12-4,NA,CASSFAVGGQQFF,TGTGCCAGCAGTTTCGCGGTCGGCGGGCAGCAGTTCTTC
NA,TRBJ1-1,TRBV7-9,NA,CASSSDFIRRDTEAFF,TGTGCCAGCAGCTCTGATTTCATACGGCGGGACACTGAAGCTTTCTTT
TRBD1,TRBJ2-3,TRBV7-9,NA,CASSSGTGGVVTDTQYF,TGTGCCAGCAGCAGCGGGACAGGGGGCGTTGTCACAGATACGCAGTATTTT
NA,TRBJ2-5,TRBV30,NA,CAWSGVRGTQETQYF,TGTGCCTGGAGCGGGGTGCGAGGTACCCAAGAGACCCAGTACTTC
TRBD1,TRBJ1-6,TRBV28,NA,CASNPGQSNSPLHF,TGTGCCAGCAATCCGGGACAGTCTAATTCACCCCTCCACTTT
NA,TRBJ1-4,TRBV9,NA,CASSVLPGEKLFF,TGTGCCAGCAGCGTCCTCCCCGGGGAAAAACTGTTTTTT
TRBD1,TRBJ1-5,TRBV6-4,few,CASSEGTVTNQPQHF,TGTGCCAGCAGTGAGGGGACAGTAACCAATCAGCCCCAGCATTTT
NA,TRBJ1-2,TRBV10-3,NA,CAISELTEWGYTF,TGTGCCATCAGTGAGTTGACGGAGTGGGGCTACACCTTC
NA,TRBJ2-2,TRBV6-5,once,CASSYSDSTGELFF,TGTGCCAGCAGTTACTCTGACAGCACCGGGGAGCTGTTTTTT
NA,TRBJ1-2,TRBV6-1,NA,CASSEALRVNYGYTF,TGTGCCAGCAGTGAAGCGCTTCGGGTTAACTATGGCTACACCTTC
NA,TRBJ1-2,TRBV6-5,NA,CASSKSGSDAYTF,TGTGCCAGCAGTAAGTCAGGGTCAGATGCCTACACCTTC
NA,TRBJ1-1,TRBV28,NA,CASRERGTEAFF,TGTGCCAGCAGAGAAAGAGGCACTGAAGCTTTCTTT
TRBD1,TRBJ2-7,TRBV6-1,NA,CASSDRDRAGYEQYF,TGTGCCAGCAGTGACCGGGACAGGGCCGGCTACGAGCAGTACTTC
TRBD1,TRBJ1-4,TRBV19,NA,CASRDRFEKLFF,TGTGCCAGCCGGGACAGGTTTGAAAAACTGTTTTTT
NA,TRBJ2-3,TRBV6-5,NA,CASSPVYTDTQYF,TGTGCCAGCAGCCCAGTTTACACAGATACGCAGTATTTT